The 11 T cell receptor beta chains below were found in one sample sequenced in a study of cytomegalovirus exposure and HLA in healthy donors. PCR was performed using 60 Vbeta and 13 Jbeta primers. Clones were read by immunoSEQ multiplex PCR, and TCRdb kept only the in-frame ones, dropping some. The repertoire includes about 160,000 clones, over 60% of them detected once, and around 1% sits in the top ten. Sequenced sample: PBMCs. The source of these receptors is a woman between 50 and 59 years old in good health and CMV-seropositive.

This chain joins TRBV30 and TRBJ1-6; D uncertain. Per the germline V gene, CDR1 is GTSNPN and CDR2 is SVGIG (reference sequence). Trimming removed 0 bases from V and 9 bases from J, with 12 bases in between. The CDR3 runs 14 residues. The DNA of the CDR3 is TGTGCCTGGAGTGTAGGAGGGATCCGTTCACCCCTCCACTTT. It codes for CAWSVGGIRSPLHF.

The CDR3 DNA sequence: TGTGCCAGCAGCCCTGTAGACTTCACCGGGGAGCTGTTTTTT. Its translation: CASSPVDFTGELFF. This rearrangement joins TRBV7-3 to TRBJ2-2; no clear D gene. Per germline, CDR1 SGHTA and CDR2 FQGTGA. V was clipped by 5 bases and J by 4 bases, with 11 bases between them. CDR3 length: 14 residues.

V is TRBV6-5 and J is TRBJ1-2; D is unclear. V was cut by 2 bases and J by 8 bases, with 15 bases left in between. The germline V gene encodes CDR1 MNHEY and CDR2 SVGAGI. CDR3 length: 14 amino acids. The CDR3 here is CASSYEGGNGGYTF. CDR3 bases: TGTGCCAGCAGTTACGAGGGAGGGAACGGGGGCTACACCTTC.

This chain joins TRBV28 and TRBJ1-2; tentative D call: TRBD1 (5 bases). CDR3 length: 14 residues. In germline, CDR1 is MDHEN, CDR2 SYDVKM. Trimming cost V 6 bases and J 5 bases, with 16 bases left between them. The CDR3 reads CASRWGRGLYGYTF. In DNA, the CDR3 is TGTGCCAGCAGGTGGGGGAGGGGTCTTTATGGCTACACCTTC.

The rearrangement links TRBV6-1 to TRBJ2-3; TRBD2 is a possible D gene (5 bases). The V end was cut by 1 base, the J end by 1 base, with 27 bases between. This CDR3 has 21 amino acids. Germline lookup yields CDR1 MNHNS and CDR2 SASEGT. The CDR3 reads CASSEEGSRIPGNGGTDTQYF. CDR3 DNA: TGTGCCAGCAGTGAAGAGGGCTCACGGATTCCGGGGAATGGGGGCACAGATACGCAGTATTTT.

The J gene is TRBJ1-4, the V gene TRBV5-1; 7 bases are a match to TRBD1. The V gene's germline CDR1 is SGHRS and CDR2 YFSETQ. The CDR3 consists of 15 residues. J was trimmed by 8 bases and V by 4 bases; bases with no gene match: 11. CDR3 amino acids: CASSPSKTGDEKLFF. The CDR3 bases are TGCGCCAGCAGCCCTAGTAAAACAGGGGACGAAAAACTGTTTTTT.

V is TRBV6-6 and J is TRBJ1-5; TRBD1 matches 9 bases. The germline V gene has CDR1 MNHNY and CDR2 SVGAGI (reference sequence). Germline trimming cut 6 bases from V and 9 bases from J; bases unmatched to any gene: 15. The CDR3 is made up of 16 amino acids. CDR3 loop: CASSQRQGGSHRPQHF. The DNA of the CDR3 is TGTGCCAGCAGCCAACGACAGGGGGGGTCTCACCGGCCCCAGCATTTT.

The V and J genes are TRBV6-6 and TRBJ1-4, with 9 bases matching TRBD1. V was clipped by 5 bases and J by 5 bases; unmatched bases: 9. Per germline, CDR1 MNHNY and CDR2 SVGAGI (reference sequence). CDR3 length: 16 residues. CDR3 sequence: CASSTGQGGSNEKLFF. The CDR3 DNA reads TGTGCCAGCAGTACGGGACAGGGAGGGTCAAATGAAAAACTGTTTTTT.

This clone was seen once. The gene calls are TRBV2 and TRBJ2-1; D unclear. V was pared by 0 bases and J by 5 bases, with 11 bases between. CDR1 and CDR2 (germline): SNHLY, FYNNEI. The CDR3 extends over 15 amino acids. The CDR3, as DNA: TGTGCCAGCAGTGAAGCTAATGGTGAGAACAATGAGCAGTTCTTC. Protein sequence: CASSEANGENNEQFF.

This sequence joins TRBV27 and TRBJ2-7, with 15 positions matching TRBD2. The CDR3 consists of 15 residues. Per germline, CDR1 MNHEY and CDR2 SMNVEV (reference sequence). J was trimmed by 4 bases and V by 6 bases; bases with no gene match: 4. The CDR3 loop reads CASRRGTSGRYEQYF. The CDR3 DNA sequence: TGTGCCAGCAGGAGAGGGACTAGCGGGAGGTACGAGCAGTACTTC.

V gene TRBV30 combines with J gene TRBJ2-7; 10 bases are a match to TRBD2. The CDR3 length is 14 residues. Trimming cost V 1 base and J 2 bases; bases outside gene matches: 2. The germline V gene encodes CDR1 GTSNPN and CDR2 SVGIG (reference sequence). The CDR3 nucleotides are TGTGCCTGGAGTGGGACTAGCGGCCCCTACGAGCAGTACTTC. Translating gives CAWSGTSGPYEQYF.